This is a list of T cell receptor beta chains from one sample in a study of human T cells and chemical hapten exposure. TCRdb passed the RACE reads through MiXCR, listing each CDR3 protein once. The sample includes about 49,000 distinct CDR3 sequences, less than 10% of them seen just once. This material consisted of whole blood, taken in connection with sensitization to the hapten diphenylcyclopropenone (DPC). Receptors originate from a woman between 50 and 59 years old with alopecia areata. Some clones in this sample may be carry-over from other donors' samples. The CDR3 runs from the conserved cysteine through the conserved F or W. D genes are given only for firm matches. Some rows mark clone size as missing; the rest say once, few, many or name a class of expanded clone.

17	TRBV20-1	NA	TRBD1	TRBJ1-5	CSASGAGGQGSNQPQHF	TGCAGTGCTAGTGGGGCAGGGGGCCAAGGGAGCAATCAGCCCCAGCATTTT
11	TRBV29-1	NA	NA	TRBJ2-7	CSVRHSYEQYF	TGCAGCGTCCGGCATTCCTACGAGCAGTACTTC
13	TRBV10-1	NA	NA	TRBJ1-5	CASSVGSGQPQHF	TGCGCCAGCAGTGTTGGGTCCGGTCAGCCCCAGCATTTT
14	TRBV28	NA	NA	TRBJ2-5	CASSLIQGQETQYF	TGTGCCAGCAGTTTAATCCAGGGCCAAGAGACCCAGTACTTC
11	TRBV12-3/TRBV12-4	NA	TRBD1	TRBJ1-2	CASRGGSGYTF	TGTGCCAGCAGAGGGGGCTCTGGCTACACCTTC
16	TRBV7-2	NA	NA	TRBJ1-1	CASSGRDTLSGTEAFF	TGTGCCAGCAGTGGAAGGGACACTTTGTCTGGCACTGAAGCTTTCTTT
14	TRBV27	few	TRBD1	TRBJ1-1	CASRTGEVNTEAFF	TGTGCCAGCAGGACAGGGGAGGTGAACACTGAAGCTTTCTTT
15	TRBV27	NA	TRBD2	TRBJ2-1	CASRGFSGSYNEQFF	TGTGCCAGCAGGGGTTTTAGCGGGAGCTACAATGAGCAGTTCTTC
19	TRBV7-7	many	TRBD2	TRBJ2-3	CASSLVPSSGSISPDTQYF	TGTGCCAGCAGCTTAGTGCCGTCTAGCGGGAGTATCTCTCCAGATACGCAGTATTTT
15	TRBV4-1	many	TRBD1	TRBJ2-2	CASSQDRGRTGELFF	TGCGCCAGCAGCCAAGACAGGGGGCGCACCGGGGAGCTGTTTTTT
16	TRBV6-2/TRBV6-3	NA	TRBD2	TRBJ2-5	CASRRAFLADQETQYF	TGTGCCAGCAGACGAGCCTTTCTAGCGGACCAAGAGACCCAGTACTTC
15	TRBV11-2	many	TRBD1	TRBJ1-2	CASRDRGQGNYGYTF	TGTGCCAGCAGGGACAGGGGGCAAGGCAACTATGGCTACACCTTC
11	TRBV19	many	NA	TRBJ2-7	CASSSYYEQYF	TGTGCCAGTAGTTCCTACTACGAGCAGTACTTC
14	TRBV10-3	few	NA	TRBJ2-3	CAIGGGGNTDTQYF	TGTGCCATCGGGGGAGGCGGTAACACAGATACGCAGTATTTT
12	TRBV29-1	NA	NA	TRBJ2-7	CSVVADSYEQYF	TGCAGCGTTGTAGCGGATTCCTACGAGCAGTACTTC
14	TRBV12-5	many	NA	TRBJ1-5	CASGLVGSRQPQHF	TGTGCTAGTGGTTTGGTAGGGTCGCGCCAGCCCCAGCATTTT
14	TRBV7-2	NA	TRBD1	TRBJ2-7	CASRGQGGISEQYF	TGTGCCAGCCGAGGACAGGGGGGGATTAGCGAGCAGTACTTC
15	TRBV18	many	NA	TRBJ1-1	CASSPQSEANTEAFF	TGTGCCAGCTCACCACAATCGGAGGCGAACACTGAAGCTTTCTTT
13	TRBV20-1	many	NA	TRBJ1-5	CSPAKDVLGPQHF	TGCAGTCCCGCGAAGGACGTCCTTGGGCCCCAGCATTTT
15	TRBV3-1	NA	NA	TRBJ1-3	CASSQEGHSGNTIYF	TGTGCCAGCAGCCAAGAGGGACACTCTGGAAACACCATATATTTT
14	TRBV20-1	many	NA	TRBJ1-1	CSARGAAMNTEAFF	TGCAGTGCTAGAGGAGCAGCCATGAACACTGAAGCTTTCTTT
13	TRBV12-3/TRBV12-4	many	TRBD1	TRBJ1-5	CASTRTGDQPQHF	TGTGCCAGCACCCGGACAGGGGATCAGCCCCAGCATTTT
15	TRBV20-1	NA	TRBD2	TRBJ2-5	CSAEAGLAGGETQYF	TGCAGTGCGGAAGCGGGACTAGCGGGAGGAGAGACCCAGTACTTC
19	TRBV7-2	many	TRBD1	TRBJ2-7	CASSHISHPQGQGFNEQYF	TGTGCCAGCAGCCATATAAGTCATCCTCAGGGACAGGGTTTCAACGAGCAGTACTTC
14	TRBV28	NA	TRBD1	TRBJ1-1	CASSTGGLGTEAFF	TGTGCCAGCAGTACAGGGGGGCTTGGCACTGAAGCTTTCTTT
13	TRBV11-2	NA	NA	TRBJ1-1	CASRAAGPLEAFF	TGTGCCAGCAGGGCCGCCGGCCCCCTTGAAGCTTTCTTT
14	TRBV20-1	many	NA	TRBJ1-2	CSASTAGANYGYTF	TGCAGTGCTAGTACCGCAGGAGCGAACTATGGCTACACCTTC
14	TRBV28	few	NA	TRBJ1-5	CASSQTRGDQPQHF	TGTGCCAGCAGTCAGACTAGGGGCGATCAGCCCCAGCATTTT
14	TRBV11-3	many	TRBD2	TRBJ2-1	CASSSRGAYNEQFF	TGTGCCAGCAGCTCCCGGGGGGCCTACAATGAGCAGTTCTTC
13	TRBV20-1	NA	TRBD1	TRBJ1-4	CSAPGTGYEKLFF	TGCAGTGCCCCCGGGACAGGGTATGAAAAACTGTTTTTT
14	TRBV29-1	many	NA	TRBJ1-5	CSVAVGAVNQPQHF	TGCAGCGTTGCCGTTGGGGCTGTCAATCAGCCCCAGCATTTT